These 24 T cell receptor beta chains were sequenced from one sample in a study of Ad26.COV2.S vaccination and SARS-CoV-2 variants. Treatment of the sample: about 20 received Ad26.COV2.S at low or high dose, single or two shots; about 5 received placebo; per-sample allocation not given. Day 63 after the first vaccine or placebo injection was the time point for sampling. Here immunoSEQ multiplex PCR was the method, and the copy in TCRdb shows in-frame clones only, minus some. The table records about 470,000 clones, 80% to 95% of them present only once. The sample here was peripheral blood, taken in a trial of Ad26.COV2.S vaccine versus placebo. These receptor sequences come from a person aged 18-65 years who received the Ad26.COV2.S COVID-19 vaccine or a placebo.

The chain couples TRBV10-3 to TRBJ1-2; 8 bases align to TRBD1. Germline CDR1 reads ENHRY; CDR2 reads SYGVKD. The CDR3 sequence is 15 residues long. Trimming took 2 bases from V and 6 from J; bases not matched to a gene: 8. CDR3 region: CAISEIGQGADGYTF. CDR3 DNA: TGTGCCATCAGTGAGATCGGCCAGGGGGCAGATGGCTACACCTTC.

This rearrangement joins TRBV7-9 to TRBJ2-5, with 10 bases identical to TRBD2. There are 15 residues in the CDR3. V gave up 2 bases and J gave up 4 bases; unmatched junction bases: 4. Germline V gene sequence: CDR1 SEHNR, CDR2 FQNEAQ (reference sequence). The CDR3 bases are TGTGCCAGCAGCTTACTAGCGGGAGCCTTAGAGACCCAGTACTTC. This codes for CASSLLAGALETQYF.

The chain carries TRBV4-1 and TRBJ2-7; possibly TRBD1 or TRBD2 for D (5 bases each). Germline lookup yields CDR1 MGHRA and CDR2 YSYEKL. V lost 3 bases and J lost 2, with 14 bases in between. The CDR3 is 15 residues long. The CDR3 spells CASSQAGTDAYEQYF. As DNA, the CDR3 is TGCGCCAGCAGCCAGGCCGGGACGGATGCCTACGAGCAGTACTTC.

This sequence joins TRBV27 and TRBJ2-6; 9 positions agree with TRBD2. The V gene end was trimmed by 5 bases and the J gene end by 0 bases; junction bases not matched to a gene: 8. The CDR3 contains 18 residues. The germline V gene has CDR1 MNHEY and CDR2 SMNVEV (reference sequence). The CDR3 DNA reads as TGTGCCAGCAGTCCCCCTAGCGGGACCCGCTCTGGGGCCAACGTCCTGACTTTC. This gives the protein CASSPPSGTRSGANVLTF.

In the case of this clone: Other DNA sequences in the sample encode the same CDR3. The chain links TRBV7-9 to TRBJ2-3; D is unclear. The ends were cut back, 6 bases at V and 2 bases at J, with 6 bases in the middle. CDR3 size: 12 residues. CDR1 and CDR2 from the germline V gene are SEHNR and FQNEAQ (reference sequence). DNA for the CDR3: TGTGCCAGCAGTTCGCTCACAGATACGCAGTATTTT. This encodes CASSSLTDTQYF.

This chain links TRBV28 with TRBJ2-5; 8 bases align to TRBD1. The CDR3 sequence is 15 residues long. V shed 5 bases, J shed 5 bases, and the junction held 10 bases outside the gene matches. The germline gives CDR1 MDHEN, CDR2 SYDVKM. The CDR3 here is CASSDGQGHLETQYF. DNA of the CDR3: TGTGCCAGCAGTGACGGACAGGGACACCTCGAGACCCAGTACTTC.

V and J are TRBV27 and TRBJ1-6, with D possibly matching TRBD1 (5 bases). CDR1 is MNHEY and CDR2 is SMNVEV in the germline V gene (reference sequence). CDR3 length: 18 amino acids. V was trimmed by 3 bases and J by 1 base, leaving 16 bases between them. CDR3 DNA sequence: TGTGCCAGCAGTTTGCGGGGGGGAACATTGTCCTATAATTCACCCCTCCACTTT. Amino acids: CASSLRGGTLSYNSPLHF.

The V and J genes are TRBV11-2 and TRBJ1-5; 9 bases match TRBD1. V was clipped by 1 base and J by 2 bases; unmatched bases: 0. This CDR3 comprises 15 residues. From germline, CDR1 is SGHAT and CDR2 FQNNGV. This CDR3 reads CASSLGTGGNQPQHF. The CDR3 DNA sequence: TGTGCCAGCAGCTTAGGGACAGGGGGCAATCAGCCCCAGCATTTT.

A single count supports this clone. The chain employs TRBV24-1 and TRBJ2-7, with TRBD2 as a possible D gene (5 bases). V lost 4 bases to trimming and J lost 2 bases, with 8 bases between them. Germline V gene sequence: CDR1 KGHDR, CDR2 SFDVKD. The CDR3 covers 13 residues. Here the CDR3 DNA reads TGTGCCACCAGTGAAGGGAGAGCCTACGAGCAGTACTTC. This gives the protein CATSEGRAYEQYF.

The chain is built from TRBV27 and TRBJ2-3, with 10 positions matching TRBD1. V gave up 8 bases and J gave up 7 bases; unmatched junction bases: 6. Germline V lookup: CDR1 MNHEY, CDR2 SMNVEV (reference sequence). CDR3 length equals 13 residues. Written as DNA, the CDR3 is TGTGCCAGCCGCGACAGGGGGCGAAATACGCAGTATTTT. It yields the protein CASRDRGRNTQYF.

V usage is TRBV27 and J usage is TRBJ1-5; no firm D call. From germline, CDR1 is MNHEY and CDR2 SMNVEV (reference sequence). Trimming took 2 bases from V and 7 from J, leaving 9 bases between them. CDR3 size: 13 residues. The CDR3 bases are TGTGCCAGCAGTTTAACCGAACGGCAGCCCCAGCATTTT. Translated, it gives CASSLTERQPQHF.

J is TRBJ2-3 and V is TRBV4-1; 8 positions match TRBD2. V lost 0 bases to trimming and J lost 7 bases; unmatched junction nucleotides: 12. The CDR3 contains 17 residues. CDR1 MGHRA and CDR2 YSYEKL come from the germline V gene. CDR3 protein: CASSQDLSGGLLNTQYF. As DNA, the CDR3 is TGCGCCAGCAGCCAAGATCTCAGCGGGGGACTTTTGAATACGCAGTATTTT.

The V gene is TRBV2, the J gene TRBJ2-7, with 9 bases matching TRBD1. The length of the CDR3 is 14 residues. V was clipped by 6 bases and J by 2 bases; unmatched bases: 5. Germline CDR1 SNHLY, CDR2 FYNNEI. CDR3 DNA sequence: TGTGCCAGCAGGGGACAGGGAGGTCCCTACGAGCAGTACTTC. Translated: CASRGQGGPYEQYF.

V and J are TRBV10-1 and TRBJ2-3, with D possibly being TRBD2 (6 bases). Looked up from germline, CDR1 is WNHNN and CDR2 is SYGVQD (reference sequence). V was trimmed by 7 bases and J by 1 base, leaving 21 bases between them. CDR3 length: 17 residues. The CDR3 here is CASTLGLRGGGTDTQYF. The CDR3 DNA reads TGCGCCAGCACTCTCGGCCTTCGGGGAGGTGGCACAGATACGCAGTATTTT.

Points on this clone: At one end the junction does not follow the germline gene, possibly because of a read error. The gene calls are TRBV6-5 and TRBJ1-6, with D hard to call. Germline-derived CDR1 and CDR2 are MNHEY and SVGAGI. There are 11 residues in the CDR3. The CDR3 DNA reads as TGTGCCAGCTCCGATAATTCACCCCTCCACTTT. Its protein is CASSDNSPLHF.

The CDR3 sequence: CASTQGPEAFF. The CDR3 DNA is TGTGCCAGCACCCAAGGACCTGAAGCTTTCTTT. This chain joins TRBV6-5 and TRBJ1-1; D is ambiguous. In germline, CDR1 is MNHEY, CDR2 SVGAGI. This CDR3 has 11 residues. V was pared by 7 bases and J by 6 bases, with 9 bases between.

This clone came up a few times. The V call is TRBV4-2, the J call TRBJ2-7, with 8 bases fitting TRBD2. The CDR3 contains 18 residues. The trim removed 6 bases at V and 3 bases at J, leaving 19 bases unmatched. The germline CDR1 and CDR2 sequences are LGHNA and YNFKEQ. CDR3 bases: TGTGCCAGCAGTCATGCGGCCGGGACTAGAGAAAATGTCTACGAGCAGTACTTC. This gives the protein CASSHAAGTRENVYEQYF.

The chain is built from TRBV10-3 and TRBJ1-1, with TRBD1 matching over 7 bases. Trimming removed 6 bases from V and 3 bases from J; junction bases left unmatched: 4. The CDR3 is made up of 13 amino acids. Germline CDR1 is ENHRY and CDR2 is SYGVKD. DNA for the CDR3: TGTGCCATCAGGGGGACAGAGGACACTGAAGCTTTCTTT. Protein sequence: CAIRGTEDTEAFF.

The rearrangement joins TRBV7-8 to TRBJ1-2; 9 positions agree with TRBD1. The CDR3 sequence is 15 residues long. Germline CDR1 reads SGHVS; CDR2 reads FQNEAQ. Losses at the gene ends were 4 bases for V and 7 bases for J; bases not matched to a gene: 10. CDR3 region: CASSSLGQGLTGYTF. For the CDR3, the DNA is TGTGCCAGCAGCTCCCTTGGACAGGGGTTGACTGGCTACACCTTC.

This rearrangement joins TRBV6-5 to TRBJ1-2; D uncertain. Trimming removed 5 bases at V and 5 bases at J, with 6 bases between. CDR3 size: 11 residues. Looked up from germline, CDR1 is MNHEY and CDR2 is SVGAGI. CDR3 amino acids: CASSRGYGYTF. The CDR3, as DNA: TGTGCCAGCAGTAGAGGGTATGGCTACACCTTC.

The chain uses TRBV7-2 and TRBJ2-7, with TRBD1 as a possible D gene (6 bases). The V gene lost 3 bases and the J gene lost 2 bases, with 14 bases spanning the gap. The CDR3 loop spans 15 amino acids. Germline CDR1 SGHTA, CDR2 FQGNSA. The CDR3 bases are TGTGCCAGCAGCTTTGGTACGGGGACAACCTACGAGCAGTACTTC. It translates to CASSFGTGTTYEQYF.

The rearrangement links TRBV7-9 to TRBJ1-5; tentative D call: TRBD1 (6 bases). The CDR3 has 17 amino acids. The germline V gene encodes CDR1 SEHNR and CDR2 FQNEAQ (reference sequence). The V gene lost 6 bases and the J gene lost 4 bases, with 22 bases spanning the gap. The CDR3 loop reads CASSLSPGHWENQPQHF. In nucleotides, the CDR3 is TGTGCCAGCAGTCTTTCGCCGGGACATTGGGAAAATCAGCCCCAGCATTTT.

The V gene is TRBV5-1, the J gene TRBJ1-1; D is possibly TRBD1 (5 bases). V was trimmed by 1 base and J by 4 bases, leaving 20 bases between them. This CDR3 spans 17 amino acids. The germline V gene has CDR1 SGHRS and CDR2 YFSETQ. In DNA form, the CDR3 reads TGCGCCAGCAGCTTGTTTGGGGGAAGTGAAGAGTCCACTGAAGCTTTCTTT. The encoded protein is CASSLFGGSEESTEAFF.

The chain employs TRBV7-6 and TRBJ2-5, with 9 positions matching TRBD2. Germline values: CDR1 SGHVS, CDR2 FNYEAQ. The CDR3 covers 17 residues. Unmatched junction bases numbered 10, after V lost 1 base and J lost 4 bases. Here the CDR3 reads CASSLVASGMVGETQYF. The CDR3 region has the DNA TGTGCCAGCAGCTTAGTAGCTAGCGGGATGGTTGGAGAGACCCAGTACTTC.